Each of the 8 T cell receptor beta chains below was sequenced from the same sample in a study of T-cell reconstitution after alpha-beta-depleted transplantation in children. For TCRbeta, the library was prepared with unique molecular identifiers. MiXCR was run by TCRdb on the PCR reads, yielding one entry per CDR3 protein. Of over 85,000 distinct CDR3 sequences listed, around 7.8% are singletons. The sequences come from PBMCs, collected before TCRalphabeta/CD19-depleted stem cell transplant. The receptors stem from a boy between 2 and 10 years old with acute lymphoblastic leukemia, due to receive a stem cell transplant.

The sample holds many counts of this clonotype. V is TRBV5-5 and J is TRBJ2-7, with 7 positions matching TRBD1. Germline trimming cut 4 bases from V and 5 bases from J; bases unmatched to any gene: 9. Germline V gene data show CDR1 as SGHKS and CDR2 as YYEKEE (reference sequence). The CDR3 length is 14 residues. The CDR3 coding sequence is TGTGCCAGCAGCACCGTGACAGGGAACAACGAGCAGTACTTC. Protein product: CASSTVTGNNEQYF.

This clonotype has at least ten counts. The chain couples TRBV5-1 to TRBJ1-2; 9 bases fit TRBD1. Germline loops: CDR1 SGHRS, CDR2 YFSETQ. This CDR3 spans 18 amino acids. Germline trimming cut 4 bases from V and 4 bases from J; bases unmatched to any gene: 17. DNA for the CDR3: TGCGCCAGCAGCCCTTCTCCGGGACAGGGTACGGCTAGCTATGGCTACACCTTC. It codes for CASSPSPGQGTASYGYTF.

This clonotype came up many times. J is TRBJ2-7 and V is TRBV6-5, with 10 bases that match TRBD1. V was clipped by 6 bases and J by 5 bases; unmatched bases: 4. This CDR3 region has 13 residues. Germline values: CDR1 MNHEY, CDR2 SVGAGI. The CDR3 loop reads CASRATGGDEQYF. The DNA of the CDR3 is TGTGCCAGCAGGGCGACAGGGGGCGACGAGCAGTACTTC.

In this sample, this clonotype turned up many times. This chain connects TRBV5-1 to TRBJ2-1, with D possibly TRBD2 on 6 matching bases. Germline V gene data show CDR1 as SGHRS and CDR2 as YFSETQ. There are 11 residues in the CDR3. Trimming took 5 bases from V and 11 from J, leaving 11 bases between them. The CDR3 DNA reads as TGCGCCAGCAGGGGTGGGGGGAAGCAGTTCTTC. It is translated as CASRGGGKQFF. The full variable domain, in which reference TRBV5-1 and TRBJ2-1 provide the parts outside the CDR3, is KAGVTQTPRYLIKTRGQQVTLSCSPISGHRSVSWYQQTPGQGLQFLFEYFSETQRNKGNFPGRFSGRQFSNSRSEMNVSTLELGDSALYLCASRGGGKQFFGPGTRLTVL.

The chain carries TRBV12-3 or TRBV12-4 and TRBJ1-2, with D uncertain. V shed 0 bases and J shed 11 bases, with 7 bases lying between them. This CDR3 region has 11 residues. The CDR3 spells CASSLAGSYTF. CDR3 coding DNA: TGTGCCAGCAGTTTAGCAGGGAGTTACACCTTC.

This clonotype was recorded at least ten times. This chain joins TRBV7-2 and TRBJ1-5; TRBD1 agrees at 8 bases. The CDR3 runs to 14 residues. Germline-derived CDR1 and CDR2 are SGHTA and FQGNSA. V was clipped by 2 bases and J by 4 bases; unmatched bases: 1. CDR3 protein: CASSLTGGNQPQHF. The CDR3 DNA is TGTGCCAGCAGCTTAACAGGGGGAAATCAGCCCCAGCATTTT.

This clonotype showed up many times. This chain connects TRBV24-1 to TRBJ2-2; 11 nucleotides align to TRBD1. The V gene end was trimmed by 4 bases and the J gene end by 6 bases; junction bases not matched to a gene: 6. The germline V gene has CDR1 KGHDR and CDR2 SFDVKD. CDR3 length equals 16 residues. The CDR3 here is CATSDPGQGASGELFF. The CDR3 bases are TGTGCCACCAGTGACCCTGGACAGGGGGCTTCCGGGGAGCTGTTTTTT.

This clonotype occurred many times. The genes are TRBV7-2 and TRBJ2-4; D might be TRBD1 or TRBD2, each matching 6 bases. CDR3 length: 15 residues. The V gene's germline CDR1 is SGHTA and CDR2 FQGNSA. With 1 base removed from V and 2 bases from J, the gap between germline ends came to 9 bases. CDR3 sequence: CASSLGGASKNIQYF. The CDR3 coding sequence is TGTGCCAGCAGCTTAGGGGGGGCGTCCAAAAACATTCAGTACTTC.